The 29 T cell receptor beta chains presented below share a single source sample, sequenced in a study of blood T cell repertoires in COVID-19. Using immunoSEQ multiplex PCR, the repertoire was profiled, and TCRdb retains in-frame clones only, with some absent. Of around 95,000 clones in the sample, about 90% were seen once. The sample taken for sequencing was peripheral blood. These TCRs come from a young man in a cohort sampled during active COVID-19.

The chain recombines TRBV5-5 with TRBJ1-2; no definite D call. The CDR3 spans 16 residues. Germline CDR1 reads SGHKS; CDR2 reads YYEKEE (reference sequence). The V end lost 4 bases, the J end lost 6 bases, and 22 bases lay between the germline ends. The CDR3 is CASSPGGGRLSDGYTF. In DNA form, the CDR3 reads TGTGCCAGCAGCCCCGGCGGCGGGAGGCTTAGTGATGGCTACACCTTC.

The chain links TRBV30 to TRBJ1-2; D is undetermined. The CDR3 runs 15 residues. Germline CDR1 is GTSNPN and CDR2 is SVGIG (reference sequence). Deletions cut 0 bases from V and 8 bases from J, with 19 bases between. For the CDR3, the DNA is TGTGCCTGGAGTGTCGGGGAGGGTGGGTCCAGCGGCTACACCTTC. This sequence encodes CAWSVGEGGSSGYTF.

The J gene is TRBJ2-7, the V gene TRBV18; 8 bases are a match to TRBD2. Per germline, CDR1 KGHSH and CDR2 LQKENI. CDR3 length: 15 residues. After removal of 2 bases from V and 6 bases from J, the junction contained 9 bases not matched to a gene. The CDR3 DNA reads as TGTGCCAGCTCACCAGACGGCGGGGGGCACGGCGAGCAGTACTTC. Translated: CASSPDGGGHGEQYF.

The chain recombines TRBV6-4 with TRBJ1-4, with D perhaps matching TRBD1 (5 bases). V lost 7 bases, J lost 0 bases, and 9 bases lay in between. The CDR3 has 14 amino acids. Germline V lookup: CDR1 MRHNA, CDR2 SNTAGT. The CDR3 loop reads CASTTGATNEKLFF. CDR3 DNA sequence: TGTGCCAGCACAACAGGTGCAACTAATGAAAAACTGTTTTTT.

This chain connects TRBV7-8 to TRBJ2-7; the D gene is possibly TRBD1 (6 bases). This CDR3 spans 14 amino acids. The germline gives CDR1 SGHVS, CDR2 FQNEAQ. Deletions cut 4 bases from V and 4 bases from J, with 14 bases between. DNA for the CDR3: TGTGCCAGCAGCTCGATGCAGGGGTGGTACGAGCAGTACTTC. Amino acid sequence: CASSSMQGWYEQYF.

This chain joins TRBV3-1 (or the pseudogene TRBV3-2) and TRBJ2-3; D call uncertain. CDR3 length equals 15 residues. Trimming left V 1 base short and J 5 bases short, with 13 bases between. Germline V gene sequence: CDR1 LGHDT, CDR2 YNNKEL (reference sequence). The DNA for the CDR3 is TGTGCCAGCAGCCAAGGTACAACAGACGGAGATACGCAGTATTTT. As protein: CASSQGTTDGDTQYF.

The rearrangement uses TRBV11-2 and TRBJ1-1; TRBD1 is a possible D gene (6 bases). CDR1 and CDR2 from the germline V gene are SGHAT and FQNNGV. This CDR3 comprises 16 residues. Trimming took off 2 bases at V and 6 bases at J, with 19 bases between the two ends. CDR3 sequence reads: CASSLSGGRENAEAFF. The CDR3 DNA is TGTGCCAGCAGCTTATCGGGGGGGCGGGAAAATGCTGAAGCTTTCTTT.

The CDR3 DNA reads as TGTGCCAGCTCACCACCGGCCCGAGGGGAGCTGTTTTTT. It specifies CASSPPARGELFF. The chain links TRBV18 to TRBJ2-2; unclear D gene. CDR3 length equals 13 residues. The V gene lost 0 bases and the J gene lost 8 bases, with 7 bases spanning the gap. The germline CDR1 and CDR2 sequences are KGHSH and LQKENI.

V and J are TRBV14 and TRBJ2-2; D may be TRBD1 (5 bases). With 1 base removed from V and 2 bases from J, the gap between germline ends came to 14 bases. The CDR3 loop spans 17 amino acids. Per germline, CDR1 SGHDN and CDR2 FVKESK. The CDR3 coding sequence is TGTGCCAGCAGCCAAGGAGTGGGCAGGGTTAACACCGGGGAGCTGTTTTTT. Its protein product is CASSQGVGRVNTGELFF.

This chain links TRBV7-6 with TRBJ2-7, with no clear D. Germline V CDR1 and CDR2: SGHVS, FNYEAQ. The CDR3 extends over 12 amino acids. Trimming removed 6 bases from V and 5 bases from J, with 11 bases in between. The DNA for the CDR3 is TGTGCCAGCAGTAACCGCGGCCACGAGCAGTACTTC. Translation gives CASSNRGHEQYF.

This chain joins TRBV7-6 and TRBJ2-5; TRBD2 aligns across 10 bases. Trimming cost V 2 bases and J 2 bases; bases outside gene matches: 8. CDR3 length: 17 amino acids. Germline assignment: CDR1 SGHVS and CDR2 FNYEAQ. The CDR3 here is CASSLLAGGRKQETQYF. The CDR3 region has the DNA TGTGCCAGCAGCTTATTAGCGGGGGGTCGAAAACAAGAGACCCAGTACTTC. Using reference TRBV7-6 and TRBJ2-5 for the parts outside the CDR3, the full variable domain is GAGVSQSPRYKVTKRGQDVALRCDPISGHVSLYWYRQALGQGPEFLTYFNYEAQQDKSGLPNDRFSAERPEGSISTLTIQRTEQRDSAMYRCASSLLAGGRKQETQYFGPGTRLLVL.

This clone was observed a single time. The rearrangement uses TRBV5-1 and TRBJ2-3; the D gene is possibly TRBD1 (5 bases). The CDR3 has 15 amino acids. Germline V lookup: CDR1 SGHRS, CDR2 YFSETQ. Trimming removed 0 bases from V and 2 bases from J, with 10 bases in between. This chain's CDR3 is CASSLGTTVTDTQYF. In DNA, the CDR3 is TGCGCCAGCAGCTTGGGAACGACAGTCACAGATACGCAGTATTTT.

CDR3 coding DNA: TGTGCCAGCAGCCAGACTAGCGGGGGGGCGACGGAGACCCAGTACTTC. The encoded protein is CASSQTSGGATETQYF. The rearrangement uses TRBV7-7 and TRBJ2-5; 14 positions agree with TRBD2. The CDR3 is made up of 16 amino acids. The V gene end was trimmed by 5 bases and the J gene end by 5 bases; junction bases not matched to a gene: 7. Germline CDR1 SSHAT, CDR2 FNYEAQ (reference sequence).

This chain connects TRBV14 to TRBJ2-7; 10 bases match TRBD1. Per germline, CDR1 SGHDN and CDR2 FVKESK. V shed 5 bases and J 2 bases; nucleotides not matched to a gene: 3. The CDR3 spans 14 residues. The CDR3 DNA reads TGTGCCAGCAGCAAGGGACAGGGGCCCTACGAGCAGTACTTC. Translation gives CASSKGQGPYEQYF. Based on the CDR3 plus reference TRBV14 and TRBJ2-7, the full variable domain is EAGVTQFPSHSVIEKGQTVTLRCDPISGHDNLYWYRRVMGKEIKFLLHFVKESKQDESGMPNNRFLAERTGGTYSTLKVQPAELEDSGVYFCASSKGQGPYEQYFGPGTRLTVT.

Here the CDR3 reads CASSRGQGITDTQYF. Written as DNA, the CDR3 is TGTGCCAGCAGCCGGGGACAGGGGATAACAGATACGCAGTATTTT. This sequence joins TRBV7-2 and TRBJ2-3; 10 bases fit TRBD1. The CDR3 has 15 residues. The V and J ends lost 5 bases and 3 bases, in that order; junction bases with no gene match: 5. Germline V lookup: CDR1 SGHTA, CDR2 FQGNSA.

In DNA form, the CDR3 reads TGCGCCAGCAGCTTGCGGGGGGCCGGGGCCGATACGCAGTATTTT. This translates into CASSLRGAGADTQYF. J is TRBJ2-3 and V is TRBV5-1; TRBD2 might be the D (7 bases). V shed 1 base and J shed 6 bases, with 15 bases lying between them. Germline V gene data show CDR1 as SGHRS and CDR2 as YFSETQ. The CDR3 runs 15 residues.

The V and J genes are TRBV2 and TRBJ1-2; perhaps TRBD1 as D (6 bases). With 10 bases removed from V and 5 bases from J, the gap between germline ends came to 14 bases. Germline V gives CDR1 SNHLY, CDR2 FYNNEI. This CDR3 has 12 amino acids. CDR3 residues: CATRRDTYGYTF. In nucleotides, the CDR3 is TGTGCCACTCGACGGGACACTTATGGCTACACCTTC.

The rearrangement links TRBV15 to TRBJ1-4; 7 bases fit TRBD1. The CDR3 is made up of 15 amino acids. Trimming cost V 1 base and J 1 base; bases outside gene matches: 0. The germline CDR1 and CDR2 sequences are LNHNV and YYDKDF (reference sequence). For the CDR3, the DNA is TGTGCCACCAGCAGAGGACAGGGAACTAATGAAAAACTGTTTTTT. This translates into CATSRGQGTNEKLFF.

The rearrangement uses TRBV5-6 and TRBJ1-3; unclear D gene. V lost 2 bases to trimming and J lost 0 bases, with 15 bases between them. The CDR3 runs to 17 residues. From germline, CDR1 is SGHDT and CDR2 YYEEEE. The CDR3 protein is CASSLSSTPYSGNTIYF. In nucleotides, the CDR3 is TGTGCCAGCAGCTTATCCTCGACTCCTTACTCTGGAAACACCATATATTTT.

The chain recombines TRBV7-9 with TRBJ1-2; tentative D call: TRBD1 (5 bases). V was clipped by 8 bases and J by 8 bases, with 15 bases between them. The germline V gene encodes CDR1 SEHNR and CDR2 FQNEAQ (reference sequence). This CDR3 region has 12 residues. CDR3 region: CASSQGRVGYTF. The CDR3 DNA is TGTGCCAGCTCCCAGGGCAGGGTGGGCTACACCTTC.

Details on this clone: The identical CDR3 is also encoded by other nucleotide sequences in the sample. The chain combines TRBV14 with TRBJ1-1; possible D gene TRBD1, 5 bases. This CDR3 is built from 14 residues. V was shortened by 3 bases and J by 3 bases, with 11 bases between the two germline ends. Germline assignment: CDR1 SGHDN and CDR2 FVKESK. DNA of the CDR3: TGTGCCAGCAGCCAGGCGGGGGGGTACACTGAAGCTTTCTTT. Translated, it gives CASSQAGGYTEAFF. The variable domain in full, with the rest retrieved from reference TRBV14 and TRBJ1-1, is EAGVTQFPSHSVIEKGQTVTLRCDPISGHDNLYWYRRVMGKEIKFLLHFVKESKQDESGMPNNRFLAERTGGTYSTLKVQPAELEDSGVYFCASSQAGGYTEAFFGQGTRLTVV.

V gene TRBV3-1 (or the pseudogene TRBV3-2) combines with J gene TRBJ1-2, with D unresolved. The germline V gene encodes CDR1 LGHDT and CDR2 YNNKEL (reference sequence). The CDR3 spans 17 residues. V shed 4 bases and J shed 0 bases, with 18 bases lying between them. CDR3 coding DNA: TGTGCCAGCAGCCCAAGCCAGGCTTACTTAGCTAACTATGGCTACACCTTC. Translation gives CASSPSQAYLANYGYTF.

The V and J genes are TRBV7-2 and TRBJ2-7; TRBD2 aligns across 10 bases. The CDR3 extends over 16 amino acids. Germline CDR1 SGHTA, CDR2 FQGNSA. The junction had 8 bases not matched to a gene; V was cut back by 1 base and J by 5 bases. As DNA, the CDR3 is TGTGCCAGCAGCTTAGTATCGGCTAGCGGGGGCAACGAGCAGTACTTC. It specifies CASSLVSASGGNEQYF.

The chain joins TRBV7-8 to TRBJ2-1; the match to TRBD2 covers 8 bases. Germline V gene data show CDR1 as SGHVS and CDR2 as FQNEAQ. This CDR3 has 15 residues. V lost 5 bases and J lost 9; bases outside the gene matches: 12. The CDR3 here is CASSTLYISGAEQFF. Here the CDR3 DNA reads TGTGCCAGCAGCACCCTATATATTAGCGGGGCTGAGCAGTTCTTC. The full variable domain, rest sourced from reference TRBV7-8 and TRBJ2-1, is GAGVSQSPRYKVAKRGQDVALRCDPISGHVSLFWYQQALGQGPEFLTYFQNEAQLDKSGLPSDRFFAERPEGSVSTLKIQRTQQEDSAVYLCASSTLYISGAEQFFGPGTRLTVL.

V gene TRBV11-2 combines with J gene TRBJ2-1, with 7 bases lining up with TRBD2. In germline, CDR1 is SGHAT, CDR2 FQNNGV. Trimming removed 2 bases from V and 4 bases from J; junction bases left unmatched: 8. There are 16 residues in the CDR3. The CDR3 here is CASSLHGGGSYNEQFF. CDR3 DNA sequence: TGTGCCAGCAGCTTACATGGCGGGGGATCGTACAATGAGCAGTTCTTC. The entire variable domain, with the rest obtained from reference TRBV11-2 and TRBJ2-1, is as follows: EAGVAQSPRYKIIEKRQSVAFWCNPISGHATLYWYQQILGQGPKLLIQFQNNGVVDDSQLPKDRFSAERLKGVDSTLKIQPAKLEDSAVYLCASSLHGGGSYNEQFFGPGTRLTVL.

V gene TRBV4-1 combines with J gene TRBJ1-1; D is uncertain. V shed 4 bases and J shed 0 bases, with 9 bases lying between them. Looked up from germline, CDR1 is MGHRA and CDR2 is YSYEKL. The CDR3 runs 14 residues. The CDR3 nucleotides read TGCGCCAGCAGCCCCCGGACTGTGAACACTGAAGCTTTCTTT. This gives the protein CASSPRTVNTEAFF.

V gene TRBV5-1 combines with J gene TRBJ1-6; D remains unclear. The CDR3 spans 15 residues. Between the trimmed V and J ends, which lost 0 bases and 9 bases, there was a span of 13 bases. The germline V gene has CDR1 SGHRS and CDR2 YFSETQ. The CDR3, as DNA: TGCGCCAGCAGCTTGGGGAGGACTCTGGGTTCACCCCTCCACTTT. Its protein is CASSLGRTLGSPLHF.

The genes are TRBV12-3 or TRBV12-4 and TRBJ1-1, with 8 nucleotides matching TRBD1. This CDR3 spans 13 amino acids. The ends lost 6 bases at V and 1 base at J; junction bases unmatched: 1. CDR3 sequence reads: CASRGQENTEAFF. CDR3 in DNA: TGTGCCAGCAGGGGACAGGAGAACACTGAAGCTTTCTTT.

This chain joins TRBV10-2 and TRBJ2-3; a possible D gene is TRBD2 (6 bases). Germline V gives CDR1 WSHSY, CDR2 SAAADI. The CDR3 covers 15 residues. Trimming removed 7 bases from V and 8 bases from J, with 22 bases in between. CDR3 sequence (DNA): TGCGCCAGCATCCCGGAGTCTTACGTGGGGGGTACGCAGTATTTT. Translation: CASIPESYVGGTQYF.